The 27 T cell receptor beta chains below all came from one sample that was sequenced in a study of metastatic and nonmetastatic thyroid tumors. Patients underwent thyroid surgery, and none had received any treatment before it. TCRdb re-analyzed the PCR reads through MiXCR. The sample yields 15,000 to 20,000 clones, roughly 34% seen once. Material: tumor tissue. These receptors were obtained from a male donor with papillary thyroid cancer or a benign thyroid nodule (not recorded which). Some clones in this sample may be carry-over from other donors' samples.

The chain recombines TRBV19 with TRBJ1-1; 7 positions match TRBD1. The V segment lost 1 base and the J segment 1 base; nucleotides outside the gene matches: 9. The germline V gene has CDR1 LNHDA and CDR2 SQIVND (reference sequence). CDR3 size: 17 residues. Here the CDR3 DNA reads TGTGCCAGTAGTATAGCCCTCCAGACAGGGACGAACACTGAAGCTTTCTTT. Its translation is CASSIALQTGTNTEAFF.

Concerning this clone: It is likely a read error, because the conserved phenylalanine at the end of the CDR3 is missing. V gene TRBV15 combines with J gene TRBJ2-3, with 11 bases lining up with TRBD2. The trim removed 2 bases at V and 1 base at J, leaving 11 bases unmatched. The CDR3 has 19 residues. Per germline, CDR1 LNHNV and CDR2 YYDKDF (reference sequence). The CDR3 loop is CATSRPTSGGGMGTDTQYL. The CDR3 DNA sequence: TGTGCCACCAGCAGACCCACTAGCGGGGGTGGTATGGGCACAGATACGCAGTATTTA.

By sample fraction, this clone is large (0.1 to 1%). The rearrangement joins TRBV10-2 to TRBJ2-6; TRBD1 is a possible D gene (5 bases). In germline, CDR1 is WSHSY, CDR2 SAAADI. The CDR3 runs 18 residues. Trimming pared 6 bases from V and 0 bases from J, leaving 18 bases between. The CDR3 DNA follows: TGCGCCAGCAGGAATACGACAGTTAACCTCTCTGGGGCCAACGTCCTGACTTTC. Its protein is CASRNTTVNLSGANVLTF.

This clone was counted ten times or more. V and J are TRBV20-1 and TRBJ2-5, with TRBD2 matching 16 bases. The V and J ends lost 6 bases and 5 bases, in that order; junction bases with no gene match: 12. Germline-derived CDR1 and CDR2 are DFQATT and SNEGSKA (reference sequence). This CDR3 contains 17 residues. DNA for the CDR3: TGCAGTGCCATTGAGGGACTAGCGGGAGGGCCGAGGGAGACCCAGTACTTC. This encodes CSAIEGLAGGPRETQYF.

At least ten counts were recorded for this clone. The V call is TRBV5-1, the J call TRBJ2-1, with 8 bases that match TRBD2. This CDR3 contains 19 residues. The germline gives CDR1 SGHRS, CDR2 YFSETQ. With V trimmed by 0 bases and J by 4 bases, 15 bases remained unmatched. Written as DNA, the CDR3 is TGCGCCAGCAGCTTGGGGCGAAAGGAGGCGGGAGGCACTTACAATGAGCAGTTCTTC. It is translated as CASSLGRKEAGGTYNEQFF.

This clone was seen a few times. The chain couples TRBV6-5 to TRBJ1-2; maybe TRBD1 (6 bases). The CDR3 is made up of 17 amino acids. Germline V gene data show CDR1 as MNHEY and CDR2 as SVGAGI. V was clipped by 3 bases and J by 4 bases, with 21 bases between them. This CDR3 reads CASSYTAKGIGGYGYTF. As DNA, the CDR3 is TGTGCCAGCAGTTATACAGCCAAGGGGATAGGGGGCTATGGCTACACCTTC.

The gene calls are TRBV20-1 and TRBJ2-5; D uncertain. V gave up 3 bases and J gave up 5 bases, with 28 bases separating them. Germline lookup yields CDR1 DFQATT and CDR2 SNEGSKA (reference sequence). CDR3 size: 18 residues. CDR3 nucleotide sequence: TGCAGTGCTAGGGCCCCTGTGGTAGCTGGGTGGCTGAGGGAGACCCAGTACTTC. Protein sequence: CSARAPVVAGWLRETQYF.

This chain uses TRBV20-1 with TRBJ2-7, with 11 bases lining up with TRBD2. The trim removed 1 base at V and 2 bases at J, leaving 4 bases unmatched. The CDR3 has 15 amino acids. The germline V gene encodes CDR1 DFQATT and CDR2 SNEGSKA (reference sequence). The CDR3 DNA sequence: TGCAGTGCTAGAGTAACTAGCGGGAGTGCCTACGAGCAGTACTTC. This encodes CSARVTSGSAYEQYF.

The sample holds a few counts of this clone. This chain joins TRBV6-2 or TRBV6-3 and TRBJ2-2, with 8 bases fitting TRBD2. Germline lookup yields CDR1 MNHEY and CDR2 SVGEGT. The CDR3 is 14 amino acids. V was pared by 5 bases and J by 5 bases, with 4 bases of the junction left unmatched. The chain's CDR3 is CASSTGLETGELFF. The CDR3 coding sequence is TGTGCCAGCAGTACGGGACTAGAGACCGGGGAGCTGTTTTTT.

J is TRBJ2-1 and V is TRBV7-9; maybe TRBD1 (6 bases). This CDR3 comprises 12 residues. Germline loops: CDR1 SEHNR, CDR2 FQNEAQ (reference sequence). Trimming removed 4 bases at V and 14 bases at J, with 15 bases between. In DNA form, the CDR3 reads TGTGCCAGCAGCTCATCCCAGGGGAGCAAGTTCTTC. It codes for CASSSSQGSKFF.

A remark on this clone: At one boundary the junction diverges from the germline segment, which might be a read error. The V gene is TRBV5-1, the J gene TRBJ2-5; 7 bases match TRBD2. CDR3 length: 17 residues. Germline loops: CDR1 SGHRS, CDR2 YFSETQ. The CDR3 reads CASSLAPGLSGDNERFF. In DNA form, the CDR3 reads TGCGCCAGCAGCTTGGCCCCGGGACTATCGGGAGACAATGAGCGGTTCTTC.

By share, this clone counts as medium-sized. The CDR3 spells CASSLETASSYEQYF. The CDR3 bases are TGTGCCAGCAGTTTAGAAACAGCCTCTTCCTACGAGCAGTACTTC. The rearrangement joins TRBV12-3 or TRBV12-4 to TRBJ2-7; D is unresolved. V was trimmed by 1 base and J by 1 base, leaving 11 bases between them. There are 15 residues in the CDR3.

V and J are TRBV4-3 and TRBJ2-7; the D is unclear. Trimming cost V 0 bases and J 2 bases, with 11 bases left between them. This CDR3 contains 15 residues. Germline CDR1 and CDR2: LGHNA and YSLEER. The CDR3 DNA reads as TGCGCCAGCAGCCAAGAAGCCCAGGCCGCCTACGAGCAGTACTTC. Protein sequence: CASSQEAQAAYEQYF.

Worth noting for this clone: This specimen includes other DNA sequences encoding the same CDR3. The chain is built from TRBV12-3 or TRBV12-4 and TRBJ2-7, with TRBD2 identical over 7 bases. The V and J ends lost 2 bases and 5 bases, in that order; junction bases with no gene match: 12. CDR3 length equals 16 residues. The CDR3 coding sequence is TGTGCCAGCAGTTTAATCTCGGGGGGTCCTTATCACGAGCAGTACTTC. This encodes CASSLISGGPYHEQYF.

The chain joins TRBV7-9 to TRBJ2-7; D unclear. This CDR3 contains 14 residues. Trimming removed 4 bases at V and 2 bases at J, with 12 bases between. The V gene's germline CDR1 is SEHNR and CDR2 FQNEAQ (reference sequence). CDR3 DNA: TGTGCCAGCAGCTCCAATGGGAAGACCTACGAGCAGTACTTC. Residues: CASSSNGKTYEQYF.

This clone was found a few times. CDR3 residues: CASLQGYNSPLHF. Here the CDR3 DNA reads TGTGCCAGCCTACAGGGGTATAATTCACCCCTCCACTTT. This chain connects TRBV7-2 to TRBJ1-6, with 7 bases fitting TRBD1. Germline V gives CDR1 SGHTA, CDR2 FQGNSA. With V trimmed by 8 bases and J by 4 bases, 2 bases remained unmatched. The CDR3 is made up of 13 amino acids.

This clone was seen a few times. J is TRBJ2-2 and V is TRBV12-3 or TRBV12-4, with a tentative D call TRBD1 (5 bases). The CDR3 has 16 residues. V lost 3 bases, J lost 2 bases, and 13 bases lay in between. The CDR3, as DNA: TGTGCCAGCAGTTTGAGTACAGGTCTAAACACCGGGGAGCTGTTTTTT. It encodes CASSLSTGLNTGELFF.

This clone is large within its sample. The chain couples TRBV24-1 to TRBJ2-7; D may correspond to TRBD1 or TRBD2 (6 bases each). The germline V gene encodes CDR1 KGHDR and CDR2 SFDVKD. This CDR3 has 15 amino acids. The V end lost 4 bases, the J end lost 9 bases, and 21 bases lay between the germline ends. The CDR3 DNA follows: TGTGCCACCAGTGAGACTGGGGGGCAGGGAGGCGGGCAGTACTTC. This encodes CATSETGGQGGGQYF.

This clone was recorded at least ten times. Here the CDR3 reads CASSLSTGNTGELFF. The CDR3 nucleotides read TGTGCCAGCAGCTTAAGCACAGGGAACACCGGGGAGCTGTTTTTT. The J gene is TRBJ2-2, the V gene TRBV11-3; possibly TRBD1 for D (5 bases). V was trimmed by 2 bases and J by 1 base, leaving 8 bases between them. The length of the CDR3 is 15 residues. CDR1 SGHNT and CDR2 YENEEA come from the germline V gene.

This chain connects TRBV7-2 to TRBJ1-2, with D unresolved. Germline V gene data show CDR1 as SGHTA and CDR2 as FQGNSA. Trimming removed 1 base from V and 0 bases from J, with 6 bases in between. The length of the CDR3 is 14 residues. The CDR3 bases are TGTGCCAGCAGCTTAGAATCTTCTAACTATGGCTACACCTTC. Translated, it gives CASSLESSNYGYTF.

About this clone itself: Within the sample, other DNA sequences also encode this same CDR3. The chain has TRBV28 and TRBJ1-2, with 9 bases fitting TRBD1. Germline V CDR1 and CDR2: MDHEN, SYDVKM. The V and J ends lost 3 bases and 4 bases, in that order; junction bases with no gene match: 9. The CDR3 length is 16 residues. As DNA, the CDR3 is TGTGCCAGCAGTTTTAGACGGGACAGGGTGTTCTATGGCTACACCTTC. This sequence encodes CASSFRRDRVFYGYTF.

A remark on this clone: A read error may explain this, as a much larger clone is one base away. The V gene is TRBV20-1, the J gene TRBJ2-5; D is unresolved. This CDR3 spans 13 amino acids. Trimming left V 3 bases short and J 4 bases short, with 12 bases between. From germline, CDR1 is DFQATT and CDR2 SNEGSKA (reference sequence). CDR3 in DNA: TGCAGTGCTAGCATCTACGCCAGAGAGACCCAGTACTTC. Amino acids: CSASIYARETQYF.

Details on this clone: A clone one base away is much larger, so this may be a read error. V is TRBV10-3 and J is TRBJ2-5, with 8 bases aligning to TRBD2. Looked up from germline, CDR1 is ENHRY and CDR2 is SYGVKD. The CDR3 consists of 15 residues. The CDR3 DNA is TGTGCCATCAGTGATTCTAAGCGGGAGCAAGAGGCCCAGTACTTC. Translating it yields CAISDSKREQEAQYF.

Within the sample, this clone is medium-sized. The chain couples TRBV19 to TRBJ2-5; TRBD1 is a possible D gene (6 bases). Germline CDR1 and CDR2: LNHDA and SQIVND (reference sequence). The CDR3 sequence is 14 residues long. Between the trimmed V and J ends, which lost 7 bases and 0 bases, there was a span of 12 bases. This CDR3 is CASKTGTHQETQYF. The DNA for the CDR3 is TGTGCCAGTAAGACCGGGACACACCAAGAGACCCAGTACTTC.

The genes are TRBV20-1 and TRBJ2-7; 11 positions agree with TRBD2. V was clipped by 3 bases and J by 3 bases; unmatched bases: 7. The CDR3 covers 15 residues. CDR1 and CDR2 (germline): DFQATT, SNEGSKA (reference sequence). CDR3 sequence reads: CSASDTSGGIYEQYF. CDR3 DNA sequence: TGCAGTGCTAGTGATACTAGCGGGGGAATCTACGAGCAGTACTTC.

This clone was observed at least ten times. V usage is TRBV29-1 and J usage is TRBJ2-1, with D perhaps TRBD2 (5 bases). CDR1 is SQVTM, CDR2 ANQGSEA, per germline. V was shortened by 6 bases and J by 6 bases, with 21 bases between the two germline ends. CDR3 length: 15 amino acids. The CDR3: CSVGVGIRVPNEQFF. Here the CDR3 DNA reads TGCAGCGTGGGAGTAGGGATTCGGGTCCCCAATGAGCAGTTCTTC.

This clone was observed at least ten times. The chain carries TRBV5-1 and TRBJ2-7; tentatively, D is TRBD2 (5 bases). CDR3 length: 14 amino acids. From germline, CDR1 is SGHRS and CDR2 YFSETQ. V lost 0 bases to trimming and J lost 4 bases, with 11 bases between them. The CDR3 here is CASSLDGIGYEQYF. The CDR3 DNA reads as TGCGCCAGCAGCTTGGACGGGATCGGGTACGAGCAGTACTTC.